The 17 T cell receptor beta chains below were found in one sample sequenced in a study of cytomegalovirus exposure and HLA in healthy donors (TCRdb year 2017). Libraries were made using the immunoSEQ multiplex PCR assay. A mixture of 60 forward primers for TCR Vbeta segments and 13 reverse primers for TCR Jbeta segments was used in the multiplex PCR. TCRdb stores this immuneACCESS table with in-frame sequences only. Part of the clones is absent; in the studies checked, under half of the shortfall reflects unresolved V genes, and no reason is known for the rest. The sample table holds 150,000 to 200,000 clones, of which 65% to 80% were seen once. The ten biggest clones cover approximately 1% of the sample. The material sequenced was PBMCs. These receptors were collected from a middle-aged woman in good health and CMV-seronegative.

The CDR3 sequence is CASSLGTGGSAEAFF. In nucleotides, the CDR3 is TGCGCCAGCAGCTTGGGGACAGGGGGCTCTGCTGAAGCTTTCTTT. The chain uses TRBV5-1 and TRBJ1-1; 11 bases are shared with TRBD1. Germline values: CDR1 SGHRS, CDR2 YFSETQ. This CDR3 spans 15 amino acids. Trimming at V came to 0 bases and at J to 6 bases, leaving 4 bases not matched to a gene.

This chain joins TRBV9 and TRBJ2-6; TRBD1 is a possible D gene (6 bases). Germline CDR1 reads SGDLS; CDR2 reads YYNGEE. Trimming removed 4 bases from V and 0 bases from J, with 14 bases in between. The CDR3 runs 17 residues. The CDR3 DNA reads as TGTGCCAGCAGCCCTGGACAGACCTACTCTGGGGCCAACGTCCTGACTTTC. Its translation is CASSPGQTYSGANVLTF. Full variable domain (outside the CDR3, taken from reference TRBV9 and TRBJ2-6): DSGVTQTPKHLITATGQRVTLRCSPRSGDLSVYWYQQSLDQGLQFLIQYYNGEERAKGNILERFSAQQFPDLHSELNLSSLELGDSALYFCASSPGQTYSGANVLTFGAGSRLTVL.

This clone turned up a few times. The rearrangement uses TRBV19 and TRBJ2-3, with 10 bases identical to TRBD2. Germline values: CDR1 LNHDA, CDR2 SQIVND (reference sequence). The CDR3 has 16 residues. Unmatched junction bases numbered 7, after V lost 5 bases and J lost 2 bases. The CDR3 region is CASSVASGSSTDTQYF. For the CDR3, the DNA is TGTGCCAGTAGTGTCGCTAGCGGGAGTTCCACAGATACGCAGTATTTT.

CDR3 amino acids: CASSYTDRLYNEQFF. DNA of the CDR3: TGTGCCAGCAGTTACACGGACAGGCTCTACAATGAGCAGTTCTTC. The chain combines TRBV28 with TRBJ2-1; TRBD1 agrees at 7 bases. Per the germline V gene, CDR1 is MDHEN and CDR2 is SYDVKM. CDR3 length: 15 residues. V lost 4 bases to trimming and J lost 3 bases; unmatched junction nucleotides: 6.

V is TRBV5-6 and J is TRBJ1-1, with TRBD1 as a possible D gene (5 bases). The CDR3 covers 13 residues. Germline V gene sequence: CDR1 SGHDT, CDR2 YYEEEE. Deletions cut 4 bases from V and 7 bases from J, with 14 bases between. The CDR3, as DNA: TGTGCCAGCAGCAACTGGGGGGAGGATGAAGCTTTCTTT. This gives the protein CASSNWGEDEAFF.

Comments on this clone: The sample contains more than one DNA sequence encoding this CDR3. The rearrangement links TRBV29-1 to TRBJ2-2, with 7 bases matching TRBD2. V lost 6 bases, J lost 0 bases, and 4 bases stayed unmatched. Germline V lookup: CDR1 SQVTM, CDR2 ANQGSEA. The CDR3 spans 14 residues. CDR3 nucleotides: TGCAGCGTGCGGGGGACCGCGAACACCGGGGAGCTGTTTTTT. This gives the protein CSVRGTANTGELFF.

This chain links TRBV21-1 with TRBJ2-3; the D segment call TRBD1 is taken from the table without a DNA check. TRBV21-1 is a documented pseudogene. The CDR3 sequence is 20 residues long. CDR3 protein: CASSKDFGTVIKTSTDTQYF. CDR3 DNA: TGTGCCAGCAGCAAAGATTTTGGGACAGTGATAAAAACTAGCACAGATACGCAGTATTTT.

This clone was detected once. At one end the junction does not follow the germline gene, possibly because of a read error. The genes are TRBV4-3 and TRBJ1-4; D gene ambiguous. The CDR3 covers 16 residues. Germline CDR1 and CDR2: LGHNA and YSLEER. The DNA for the CDR3 is TGCGCCAGCAGTCAAGGGCCCCAAGCAACTAATGAAAAACTGTTTTTT. It translates to CASSQGPQATNEKLFF.

This chain joins TRBV6-4 and TRBJ1-1; no definite D call. The V end lost 5 bases, the J end lost 0 bases, and 7 bases lay between the germline ends. Per germline, CDR1 MRHNA and CDR2 SNTAGT. The CDR3 length is 13 residues. CDR3 in DNA: TGTGCCAGCAGTTCACAGATGAACACTGAAGCTTTCTTT. Translated: CASSSQMNTEAFF.

This clone has only a few counts. The chain employs TRBV7-2 and TRBJ1-4; D not certain. Germline values: CDR1 SGHTA, CDR2 FQGNSA. CDR3 length: 15 residues. Trimming cost V 4 bases and J 0 bases, with 9 bases left between them. The DNA for the CDR3 is TGTGCCAGCAGCTCGGAGTTTGCAACTAATGAAAAACTGTTTTTT. It encodes CASSSEFATNEKLFF.

V is TRBV7-2 and J is TRBJ1-2; tentative D call: TRBD1 (6 bases). The CDR3 is made up of 14 amino acids. The V gene's germline CDR1 is SGHTA and CDR2 FQGNSA. Trimming removed 3 bases at V and 4 bases at J, with 12 bases between. The CDR3 DNA is TGTGCCAGCAGCTTCAGGGGATCAGGCTATGGCTACACCTTC. Translated: CASSFRGSGYGYTF.

CDR3 sequence (DNA): TGTGCCAGCAGTTTTAGAATAGGACTAGCGGGTGACAGCACAGATACGCAGTATTTT. Translating gives CASSFRIGLAGDSTDTQYF. The chain uses TRBV28 and TRBJ2-3; 11 nucleotides align to TRBD2. Germline V gives CDR1 MDHEN, CDR2 SYDVKM. V shed 3 bases and J 0 bases; nucleotides not matched to a gene: 11. The CDR3 covers 19 residues. Filled out from reference TRBV28 and TRBJ2-3, the complete variable domain reads DVKVTQSSRYLVKRTGEKVFLECVQDMDHENMFWYRQDPGLGLRLIYFSYDVKMKEKGDIPEGYSVSREKKERFSLILESASTNQTSMYLCASSFRIGLAGDSTDTQYFGPGTRLTVL.

This clone was seen just once. This sequence joins TRBV10-3 and TRBJ2-5, with TRBD2 identical over 8 bases. After removal of 7 bases from V and 1 base from J, the junction contained 5 bases not matched to a gene. The V gene's germline CDR1 is ENHRY and CDR2 SYGVKD. The CDR3 covers 14 residues. The CDR3 spells CAITGSGTQETQYF. CDR3 in DNA: TGTGCCATCACAGGTAGCGGGACCCAAGAGACCCAGTACTTC.

The genes are TRBV18 and TRBJ1-5, with D perhaps TRBD1 (5 bases). This CDR3 contains 13 residues. V was pared by 2 bases and J by 6 bases, with 8 bases between. From germline, CDR1 is KGHSH and CDR2 LQKENI. CDR3 sequence (DNA): TGTGCCAGCTCACCAGGGGCCAGTCAGCCCCAGCATTTT. Translation: CASSPGASQPQHF.

The chain links TRBV11-2 to TRBJ2-1; 8 positions match TRBD2. V dropped 2 bases and J dropped 9; count of bases not matched to a gene: 3. This CDR3 has 13 amino acids. CDR1 and CDR2 from the germline V gene are SGHAT and FQNNGV. The CDR3 DNA follows: TGTGCCAGCAGCTTATGGCTAGCGGGTGAGCAGTTCTTC. Its protein product is CASSLWLAGEQFF.

The chain employs TRBV7-2 and TRBJ1-5; 7 nucleotides agree with TRBD1. Losses at the gene ends were 4 bases for V and 2 bases for J; bases not matched to a gene: 2. Germline values: CDR1 SGHTA, CDR2 FQGNSA. This CDR3 has 14 amino acids. CDR3 loop: CASSSTGGNQPQHF. The CDR3 region has the DNA TGTGCCAGCAGCTCCACAGGGGGCAATCAGCCCCAGCATTTT.

The V and J genes are TRBV5-1 and TRBJ2-7, with a possible D match to TRBD1 (6 bases). The CDR3 runs to 13 residues. Trimming left V 5 bases short and J 7 bases short, with 16 bases between. Germline lookup yields CDR1 SGHRS and CDR2 YFSETQ. The CDR3 sequence is CASRQDSFGEQYV. The CDR3 DNA reads as TGCGCCAGCAGGCAGGACAGTTTCGGAGAGCAGTACGTC.